A selection of T cell receptor beta chains follows, all from one sample in a study of blood T cell repertoires in COVID-19. Sequencing was performed with immunoSEQ multiplex PCR; in TCRdb, only in-frame clones are kept and a portion is missing. The repertoire has approximately 250,000 clones, approximately 89% of them found once; the top ten carry under 2.5%. Sequencing was done on a sample of PBMCs or T cells enriched from blood (not recorded which). These receptors all stem from a woman aged 35 to 49 with acute COVID-19. CDR3s include the opening cysteine and the closing phenylalanine or tryptophan. The D gene is left open where the match is weak. Size tells how often a clone was seen (once, few, many) or the class of an expanded clone, and some rows leave it out.

j_call clone_size d_call v_call cdr3_nt cdr3_aa
TRBJ2-2 . . TRBV21-1 TGTGCCAGCAGCAAAGGGGCCAGCGGGAGTTGGACCGGGGAGCTGTTTTTT CASSKGASGSWTGELFF
TRBJ2-3 . . TRBV11-3 TGTGCCAGCAGCTTAGATATCAGGGCATTCGATACGCAGTATTTT CASSLDIRAFDTQYF
TRBJ2-5 . TRBD2 TRBV3-1/TRBV3-2 TGTGCCAGCAGCCAGCCGGGACTAGCGGGAGAGGAGACCCAGTACTTC CASSQPGLAGEETQYF
TRBJ1-2 . . TRBV5-1 TGCGCCAGCGGTCATCCTACAGCTAACTATGGCTACACCTTC CASGHPTANYGYTF
TRBJ1-1 once TRBD1 TRBV5-6 TGTGCCAGCATCCGGACAGGGGGCACTGAAGCTTTCTTT CASIRTGGTEAFF
TRBJ2-1 . TRBD2 TRBV7-8 TGTGCCAGCAGCTTAGTAGCGGGGGGTTACAATGAGCAGTTCTTC CASSLVAGGYNEQFF
TRBJ2-1 . TRBD2 TRBV7-7 TGTGCTAGCAGCCCGGGACTAGCGGGAGGGAATGAGCAGTTCTTC CASSPGLAGGNEQFF
TRBJ2-2 . TRBD2 TRBV5-4 TGTGCCAGCAGCCCGGGACTAGCGGGAGGACCCAGCACCGGGGAGCTGTTTTTT CASSPGLAGGPSTGELFF
TRBJ1-1 once TRBD1 TRBV5-6 TGTGCCAGCAGCTTTAACTTCGGGACAGGGGGCACTGAAGCTTTCTTT CASSFNFGTGGTEAFF
TRBJ1-1 . . TRBV7-2 TGTGCCAGCAGCTATGGACGGGACTGGGGCACTGAAGCTTTCTTT CASSYGRDWGTEAFF
TRBJ2-2 . TRBD2 TRBV5-4 TGTGCCAGCAGCTTACCGGGTGGGCTAGCGGGAGTTACCGGGGAGCTGTTTTTT CASSLPGGLAGVTGELFF
TRBJ2-1 . TRBD1 TRBV3-1/TRBV3-2 TGTGCCAGCAGCCCGACAGGGGGCTGGGAGCAGTTCTTC CASSPTGGWEQFF
TRBJ1-1 . TRBD1 TRBV24-1 TGTGCCACCAGTGGAGCAACAGGGGTAAAGAGACCGTTTGAAGCTTTCTTT CATSGATGVKRPFEAFF
TRBJ1-2 . . TRBV6-5 TGTGCCAGCAGACAGGGTTCGAACTATGGCTACACCTTC CASRQGSNYGYTF
TRBJ1-1 . . TRBV5-4 TGTGCCAGCAGCTCGGCGCGGGGGATAAACACTGAAGCTTTCTTT CASSSARGINTEAFF
TRBJ2-1 . TRBD2 TRBV18 TGTGCCAGCTCACCGGTTAGCGGGGCCACCTACAATGAGCAGTTCTTC CASSPVSGATYNEQFF
TRBJ1-1 . . TRBV3-1/TRBV3-2 TGTGCCAGCAGGTCGGGCACTGAAGCTTTCTTT CASRSGTEAFF
TRBJ1-4 . . TRBV4-1 TGCGCCAGCAGCCTTGGGGACGTCAGGGGAAATGAAAAACTGTTTTTT CASSLGDVRGNEKLFF
TRBJ2-2 once TRBD1 TRBV29-1 TGCAGGAACCTTCGACAGGGGTGCACCGGGGAGCTGTTTTTT CRNLRQGCTGELFF
TRBJ2-7 . TRBD1 TRBV6-5 TGTGCCACCGACAGGGTAACCTACGAGCAGTACTTC CATDRVTYEQYF
TRBJ1-1 . . TRBV4-3 TGCGCCAGCAGCCATGCGGCTTGGAACACTGAAGCTTTCTTT CASSHAAWNTEAFF
TRBJ2-3 . . TRBV24-1 TGTGCCACCGCTGGGGGGACTAGCACAGATACGCAGTATTTT CATAGGTSTDTQYF
TRBJ2-3 . . TRBV12-3/TRBV12-4 TGTGCCAGCAGTAGACAGCTCACAGATACGCAGTATTTT CASSRQLTDTQYF
TRBJ1-1 once . TRBV5-1 TGCGCCAGCAGCCCCAGGGGTCGGGGCACTGAAGCTTTCTTT CASSPRGRGTEAFF
TRBJ2-7 . TRBD2 TRBV11-2 TGTGCCAGCAGCCCAACTAGCGGGGGGGCCAACTCCTACGAGCAGTACTTC CASSPTSGGANSYEQYF
TRBJ1-2 . . TRBV2 TGTGCCAGCAGCGCCCGCAGGGACTCCTATGGCTACACCTTC CASSARRDSYGYTF
TRBJ1-3 . . TRBV3-1/TRBV3-2 TGTGCCAGCAGCGAGGGGGGGCGAAGAAACACCATATATTTT CASSEGGRRNTIYF
TRBJ2-1 few TRBD2 TRBV5-1 TGCGCCAGCAGCTCCGGGACTACGAGCCATTCCTACAATGAGCAGTTCTTC CASSSGTTSHSYNEQFF
TRBJ2-1 . TRBD1 TRBV2 TGTGCCAGCAGTGAACTCTGGGACAGGGGATTTGGGATCTCCTACAATGAGCAGTTCTTC CASSELWDRGFGISYNEQFF
TRBJ1-3 . . TRBV29-1 TGCAGCGTTGTCCACTCCTCAGGGGGAAACACCATATATTTT CSVVHSSGGNTIYF
TRBJ1-1 . . TRBV11-2 TGTGCCAGCAGCTTAAAGTATGGGGGGTCGGGCACTGAAGCTTTCTTT CASSLKYGGSGTEAFF
TRBJ2-1 . TRBD2 TRBV7-9 TGTGCCAGCAGCCTAACACTAGCGGGATCATTGATAGATGAGCAGTTCTTC CASSLTLAGSLIDEQFF
TRBJ2-7 . . TRBV9 TGTGCCAGCAGCGTAGCAGGCTCCTACGAGCAGTACTTC CASSVAGSYEQYF
TRBJ2-7 once TRBD1 TRBV5-1 TGCGCCAGCAGCTTGGCTCCCCAGGGGGCTGTTCGATACGAGCAGTACTTC CASSLAPQGAVRYEQYF
TRBJ2-7 . . TRBV30 TGTGCCTGGAGTGACGGCTACGAGCAGTACTTC CAWSDGYEQYF
TRBJ1-4 few . TRBV9 TGTGCCAGCAGCGTTGGGGGGGCGAGTCGTGCTAATGAAAAACTGTTTTTT CASSVGGASRANEKLFF
TRBJ2-3 . TRBD2 TRBV5-1 TGCGCCAGCAGCCCGGGACTAGCGGGGGGATTTGCACAGGATACGCAGTATTTT CASSPGLAGGFAQDTQYF
TRBJ2-3 . TRBD2 TRBV27 TGTGCCAGCAGTTTGGGGGGGGTCGGCACAGATACGCAGTATTTT CASSLGGVGTDTQYF
TRBJ1-6 once TRBD1 TRBV4-3 TGCGCCAGCAGCCAAGTATCGGACAGGGGATCGATGTCAACTTCACCCCTCCACTTT CASSQVSDRGSMSTSPLHF
TRBJ2-2 once . TRBV18 TGTGCCAGCTCAGCACAGAGGGCGGAATACTCCGCCGGGGAGCTGTTTTTT CASSAQRAEYSAGELFF
TRBJ1-2 few TRBD1 TRBV7-2 TGTGCCAGCAGCTTGTACAGGGGAGAGGGTCATGGCTACACCTTC CASSLYRGEGHGYTF
TRBJ2-2 . TRBD1 TRBV30 TGTGCCCGGGAATCTACAGGGGGTCGCACCGGGGAGCTGTTTTTT CARESTGGRTGELFF
TRBJ1-6 . TRBD1 TRBV5-6 TGTGCCAGCAGAGGGACAGTCTATAATTCACCCCTCCACTTT CASRGTVYNSPLHF
TRBJ1-2 . . TRBV2 TGTGCCAGCAGCGTTATCTCTGCGGGGGCGAAAGGCTACACCTTC CASSVISAGAKGYTF
TRBJ2-1 . TRBD2 TRBV9 TGTGCCAGCAGCGTCGGGGTTAGCGGGAGCTCCTACAATGAGCAGTTCTTC CASSVGVSGSSYNEQFF
TRBJ2-3 . TRBD1 TRBV10-3 TGTGCCATCAGTGTCCAGGGGGCGAACACAGATACGCAGTATTTT CAISVQGANTDTQYF
TRBJ1-4 . TRBD1 TRBV2 TGTGCCAGCAGTGCTAGACAGGGCACTAATGAAAAACTGTTTTTT CASSARQGTNEKLFF
TRBJ2-5 . . TRBV7-9 TGTGCCAGCAGCCCGACCCCGGCAGGGGACGAGACCCAGTACTTC CASSPTPAGDETQYF
TRBJ1-2 . TRBD1 TRBV5-1 TGCGCCAGCAAAAAAGGAGGGACAGGGGGCGCGGACTATGGCTACACCTTC CASKKGGTGGADYGYTF
TRBJ2-1 . TRBD1 TRBV2 TGTGCCAGCAGAGAGGCTAGACAGGGCTACAATGAGCAGTTCTTC CASREARQGYNEQFF
TRBJ2-7 . . TRBV5-1 TGCGCCAGCAGCCCCCGGGCAGGGCCCTACGAGCAGTACTTC CASSPRAGPYEQYF
TRBJ1-3 . TRBD1 TRBV4-2 TGTGCCAGCAGCCAGGGACAGGACTCTGGAAACACCATATATTTT CASSQGQDSGNTIYF
TRBJ2-3 . TRBD2 TRBV2 TGTGCCAGCAGGCTAGCGGGGGGCCTCGGGAGCACAGATACGCAGTATTTT CASRLAGGLGSTDTQYF
TRBJ1-6 . . TRBV6-5 TGTGCCAGCAGCTTCGGGGGGTTTGATGATTCACCCCTCCACTTT CASSFGGFDDSPLHF